A single T cell receptor beta chain is shown here with its context. The target antigen is unknown. This sample was included in a study of CD4+ T cells in melanoma. Overall study findings and caveats: Neoantigen-specific CD4+ T cells in melanoma reportedly had diverse differentiation states. A reported correlation linked neoantigen-specific CD4+ T cells to CD8+, macrophage and B cell function.

Sequenced by immunoSEQ multiplex PCR; TCRdb stores in-frame clones only, minus some. This sample yields about 140,000 clones, of which around nine tenths are seen a single time; roughly 1.4% belongs to the top ten. The CDR3 length is 14 residues. Germline V gene lookup returns CDR1 LNHDA and CDR2 SQIVND (reference sequence). Trimming removed 6 bases from V and 4 bases from J, with 15 bases in between. This TCR was recovered from a human donor with melanoma. The rearrangement uses TRBV19 and TRBJ2-5; D may be TRBD2 (6 bases). CDR3 nucleotide sequence: TGTGCCAGTAGCCCGTCGGGGGACGCAGAGACCCAGTACTTC. Its protein is CASSPSGDAETQYF.